At least ten counts were recorded for the clone carrying this TCR beta chain. Its cognate antigen is unknown. Sequencing libraries for TCR beta were prepared with iRepertoire HTBI primers and Arm-PCR of CDR3 regions. TCRdb re-called the multiplex PCR reads with MiXCR, one entry per CDR3 protein. The sample contains roughly 500,000 distinct CDR3 sequences, 12% of which appear only once. This entry belongs to a study of regulatory T cells in long-lasting Graves disease. The time point: newly diagnosed GD, antithyroid drugs for less than 3 months. Scientists built the TCR library using RNA that was extracted from PBMCs. Findings of the study overall: Results may be inaccurate due to the small sample size. Persistent patients shared more public clonotypes (approximately 2,700) than newly diagnosed patients (approximately 960).

V shed 2 bases, J shed 0 bases, and the junction held 15 bases outside the gene matches. CDR1 and CDR2 from the germline V gene are MNHEY and SVGEGT. The CDR3 is 19 amino acids. The same data also contributed to another study, on T cells in Graves' hyperthyroidism and ophthalmopathy.

The chain employs TRBV6-2 or TRBV6-3 and TRBJ1-1; 7 nucleotides align to TRBD1. Sequenced material: peripheral blood mononuclear cells (PBMCs), taken at new diagnosis, from a patient treated with antithyroid drugs. The clonotype originates from a woman in her 30s with Graves disease. CDR3 in amino acids: CASSYPLGGPDWVNTEAFF. The CDR3 DNA reads as TGTGCCAGCAGTTACCCCCTAGGGGGCCCGGATTGGGTGAACACTGAAGCTTTCTTT.